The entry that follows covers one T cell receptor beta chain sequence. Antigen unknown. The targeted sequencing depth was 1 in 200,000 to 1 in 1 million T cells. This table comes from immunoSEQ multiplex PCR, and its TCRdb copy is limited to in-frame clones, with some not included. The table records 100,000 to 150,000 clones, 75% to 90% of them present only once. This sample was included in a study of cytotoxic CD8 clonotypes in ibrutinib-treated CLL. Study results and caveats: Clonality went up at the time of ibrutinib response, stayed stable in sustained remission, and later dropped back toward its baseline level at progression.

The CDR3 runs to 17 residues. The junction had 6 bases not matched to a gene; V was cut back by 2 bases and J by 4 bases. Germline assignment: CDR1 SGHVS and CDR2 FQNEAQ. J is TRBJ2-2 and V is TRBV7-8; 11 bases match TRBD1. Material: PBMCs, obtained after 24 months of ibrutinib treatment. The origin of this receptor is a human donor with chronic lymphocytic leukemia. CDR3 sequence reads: CASSLKGTGGSTGELFF. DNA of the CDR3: TGTGCCAGCAGCTTAAAGGGGACAGGGGGGAGCACCGGGGAGCTGTTTTTT.